This T cell receptor (beta chain) was documented in a study of radiation and T cells in renal cell carcinoma. Study-wide findings and caveats: Top tumor clonotypes rose in blood 2 weeks post-radiation, then contracted.

In the case of this clone: The antigen is not known.

Time point reported: baseline pretreatment blood. Regarding treatment: 15 Gy SBRT to primary tumor, nephrectomy 4 weeks later. Blood was sampled at baseline, 2 weeks and 4 weeks after SBRT. Clear cell pathology was present in this patient's renal cell carcinoma. Clones were sequenced by immunoSEQ multiplex PCR, and TCRdb holds only the in-frame ones, with some missing. This table holds 90,000 to 100,000 clones, about 86% found once. CDR3 length: 15 residues. Germline V gene data show CDR1 as MNHEY and CDR2 as SMNVEV (reference sequence). V was pared by 6 bases and J by 9 bases, with 10 bases of the junction left unmatched.

The sequences come from blood, collected from a patient whose treatment included radiotherapy and nephrectomy. This TCR came from a man aged 45-65 years with renal cell carcinoma. The V call is TRBV27, the J call TRBJ2-1; 11 bases map to TRBD2. CDR3 nucleotide sequence: TGTGCCAGCAGCCGCGGTAGCGGGGGGGCAAGTGAGCAGTTCTTC. Its translation is CASSRGSGGASEQFF.